The 15 T cell receptor beta chains listed next were all sequenced from one sample in a study of blood T cell repertoires in COVID-19. Sequenced by immunoSEQ multiplex PCR; TCRdb stores in-frame clones only, minus some. Of approximately 260,000 clones in the sample, 88% are singletons; the top ten hold approximately 1.2%. Sequencing was done on a sample of PBMCs or T cells enriched from blood (not recorded which). Receptors originate from a woman between 40 and 55 years old with acute COVID-19.

The rearrangement uses TRBV7-8 and TRBJ1-1; D is uncertain. Germline V gives CDR1 SGHVS, CDR2 FQNEAQ. CDR3 length equals 15 residues. The V gene lost 4 bases and the J gene lost 0 bases, with 12 bases spanning the gap. This chain's CDR3 is CASSSGEGMNTEAFF. The CDR3, as DNA: TGTGCCAGCAGCTCCGGCGAGGGAATGAACACTGAAGCTTTCTTT.

This chain connects TRBV28 to TRBJ2-3; the match to TRBD2 covers 9 bases. V was pared by 6 bases and J by 1 base, with 5 bases of the junction left unmatched. Germline values: CDR1 MDHEN, CDR2 SYDVKM. CDR3 size: 15 residues. The CDR3 nucleotides are TGTGCCAGCAGCGCGGGAGGGCCGGGCACAGATACGCAGTATTTT. Translated: CASSAGGPGTDTQYF.

This clone was picked up one time. The V and J genes are TRBV27 and TRBJ1-1, with 7 bases lining up with TRBD1. The ends lost 0 bases at V and 5 bases at J; junction bases unmatched: 6. This CDR3 is 15 amino acids long. Germline loops: CDR1 MNHEY, CDR2 SMNVEV (reference sequence). The CDR3 sequence: CASSLSGTVRTEAFF. The DNA for the CDR3 is TGTGCCAGCAGTTTATCCGGGACAGTCCGGACTGAAGCTTTCTTT.

This chain uses TRBV11-2 with TRBJ1-1, with 7 bases matching TRBD1. V dropped 2 bases and J dropped 1; count of bases not matched to a gene: 7. CDR1 is SGHAT, CDR2 FQNNGV, per germline. There are 16 residues in the CDR3. CDR3 amino acids: CASSLYPRQGNTEAFF. As DNA, the CDR3 is TGTGCCAGCAGCTTATACCCCCGACAGGGGAACACTGAAGCTTTCTTT.

The chain combines TRBV12-3 or TRBV12-4 with TRBJ1-1; 8 bases are shared with TRBD1. Losses at the gene ends were 9 bases for V and 5 bases for J; bases not matched to a gene: 5. The CDR3 spans 12 residues. As DNA, the CDR3 is TGTGCCAGTTCAGGGGGCTGGACTGAAGCTTTCTTT. Translation gives CASSGGWTEAFF.

The V and J genes are TRBV4-3 and TRBJ1-1; D gene unclear. Germline CDR1 and CDR2: LGHNA and YSLEER. V was trimmed by 0 bases and J by 4 bases, leaving 12 bases between them. This CDR3 contains 15 residues. CDR3 DNA sequence: TGCGCCAGCAGCCAAGATCCCGGTGGCGGCACTGAAGCTTTCTTT. Amino acids: CASSQDPGGGTEAFF.

The chain joins TRBV11-2 to TRBJ2-7, with 9 bases identical to TRBD1. After removal of 1 base from V and 2 bases from J, the junction contained 3 bases not matched to a gene. Germline V gene data show CDR1 as SGHAT and CDR2 as FQNNGV. The CDR3 spans 15 residues. The CDR3 nucleotides are TGTGCCAGCAGCTTAGGGGGGACAGGGCCCTACGAGCAGTACTTC. It translates to CASSLGGTGPYEQYF.

CDR3 in amino acids: CASSLRDTSEAFF. The DNA for the CDR3 is TGTGCCAGCAGCCTACGGGACACCTCTGAAGCTTTCTTT. The chain links TRBV7-9 to TRBJ1-1; possible D gene TRBD1, 6 bases. This CDR3 comprises 13 residues. The germline V gene encodes CDR1 SEHNR and CDR2 FQNEAQ (reference sequence). V was cut by 5 bases and J by 6 bases, with 13 bases left in between.

The chain combines TRBV3-1 (or the pseudogene TRBV3-2) with TRBJ2-3; perhaps TRBD1 as D (5 bases). CDR1 is LGHDT, CDR2 YNNKEL, per germline (reference sequence). V was pared by 4 bases and J by 0 bases, with 8 bases between. The CDR3 extends over 14 amino acids. The CDR3 region has the DNA TGTGCCAGCAGCCGCAGGGCGAGCACAGATACGCAGTATTTT. As protein: CASSRRASTDTQYF.

V gene TRBV12-3 or TRBV12-4 combines with J gene TRBJ1-2, with D hard to call. Trimming stripped 3 bases from V and 5 bases from J, with 7 bases between. The CDR3 spans 12 residues. The CDR3 DNA reads as TGTGCCAGCAGTTTCACAGAGTATGGCTACACCTTC. Its protein is CASSFTEYGYTF.

This clone was seen only a few times. J is TRBJ1-1 and V is TRBV7-9, with a tentative D call TRBD1 (6 bases). Deletions cut 5 bases from V and 0 bases from J, with 13 bases between. CDR1 and CDR2 (germline): SEHNR, FQNEAQ (reference sequence). CDR3 length equals 15 residues. The CDR3 region has the DNA TGTGCCAGCAGCCAGGGAGGGGGAATGAACACTGAAGCTTTCTTT. Protein: CASSQGGGMNTEAFF.

V usage is TRBV24-1 and J usage is TRBJ1-2; TRBD1 might be the D (6 bases). The CDR3 totals 13 residues. V lost 3 bases, J lost 7 bases, and 11 bases lay in between. In germline, CDR1 is KGHDR, CDR2 SFDVKD. CDR3 bases: TGTGCCACCAGTGATGGCGCAGGGGTTGGCTACACCTTC. It specifies CATSDGAGVGYTF.

This chain joins TRBV28 and TRBJ1-5, with TRBD1 matching 7 bases. The ends lost 3 bases at V and 9 bases at J; junction bases unmatched: 14. There are 16 residues in the CDR3. From germline, CDR1 is MDHEN and CDR2 SYDVKM. CDR3 loop: CASSFMGRQGRLPQHF. The CDR3 DNA follows: TGTGCCAGCAGTTTTATGGGGCGACAGGGAAGGTTGCCCCAGCATTTT.

This rearrangement joins TRBV6-5 to TRBJ1-3; D not resolved. This CDR3 region has 14 residues. Germline V gene sequence: CDR1 MNHEY, CDR2 SVGAGI. Trimming left V 2 bases short and J 4 bases short, with 9 bases between. The CDR3 DNA follows: TGTGCCAGCAGTTACAGGGAGGCGGGAAACACCATATATTTT. This gives the protein CASSYREAGNTIYF.

This rearrangement joins TRBV11-3 to TRBJ2-5; no definite D call. Germline loops: CDR1 SGHNT, CDR2 YENEEA. The V and J ends lost 2 bases and 4 bases respectively, with 11 bases between them. This CDR3 is 14 amino acids long. This CDR3 is CASSLTWSGETQYF. CDR3 in DNA: TGTGCCAGCAGCTTAACATGGAGTGGAGAGACCCAGTACTTC.